A single sample gave rise to the 8 T cell receptor beta chains below, sequenced in a study of PD-L1 blockade in urothelial cancer. The table came from immunoSEQ multiplex PCR; TCRdb's copy has only in-frame clones and leaves some out. The data hold some 19,000 clones, with over 75% observed a single time. As for time point: peripheral blood 6 weeks after treatment start. The input for sequencing was PBMCs, taken around atezolizumab (anti-PD-L1) treatment. The receptor set was obtained from a man between 50 and 59 years old with urothelial cancer.

V is TRBV6-1 and J is TRBJ1-1; D gene ambiguous. The CDR3 runs 15 residues. V gave up 6 bases and J gave up 5 bases, with 19 bases separating them. CDR1 is MNHNS and CDR2 is SASEGT in the germline V gene. CDR3 loop: CASSRDAGFITEAFF. CDR3 nucleotide sequence: TGTGCCAGCAGCCGTGACGCGGGGTTTATTACTGAAGCTTTCTTT.

The CDR3 DNA reads TGTGCCATCAGTCCCGGACAGGGACAGAATCAGCCCCAGCATTTT. It is translated as CAISPGQGQNQPQHF. The gene calls are TRBV10-3 and TRBJ1-5, with TRBD1 matching over 8 bases. The CDR3 extends over 15 amino acids. J was trimmed by 4 bases and V by 5 bases; bases with no gene match: 7. Germline CDR1 and CDR2: ENHRY and SYGVKD.

By its share, this clone is medium-sized. The chain carries TRBV28 and TRBJ1-3; a weak D match, TRBD1 (5 bases). The length of the CDR3 is 14 residues. V lost 7 bases and J lost 4, with 14 bases in between. From germline, CDR1 is MDHEN and CDR2 SYDVKM. CDR3 nucleotide sequence: TGTGCCAGCACCGGGGGAGTAGAAGGAAACACCATATATTTT. Amino acids: CASTGGVEGNTIYF.

The chain employs TRBV27 and TRBJ2-2; 10 bases agree with TRBD1. Trimming removed 8 bases from V and 2 bases from J; junction bases left unmatched: 8. Germline CDR1 reads MNHEY; CDR2 reads SMNVEV (reference sequence). The CDR3 loop spans 16 amino acids. CDR3 region: CASRGQGRVNTGELFF. In DNA form, the CDR3 reads TGTGCCAGCCGGGGACAGGGGCGGGTAAACACCGGGGAGCTGTTTTTT.

V gene TRBV13 combines with J gene TRBJ2-1; 7 bases are a match to TRBD1. CDR3 length equals 15 residues. The germline CDR1 and CDR2 sequences are PRHDT and FYEKMQ (reference sequence). V lost 5 bases, J lost 6 bases, and 10 bases stayed unmatched. For the CDR3, the DNA is TGTGCCAGCAGCCCCCCGGGACAGTCCGGCAATGAGCAGTTCTTC. Translating gives CASSPPGQSGNEQFF. The variable domain in full, with the rest retrieved from reference TRBV13 and TRBJ2-1, is AAGVIQSPRHLIKEKRETATLKCYPIPRHDTVYWYQQGPGQDPQFLISFYEKMQSDKGSIPDRFSAQQFSDYHSELNMSSLELGDSALYFCASSPPGQSGNEQFFGPGTRLTVL.

In the case of this clone: A read error is the likely source, as a far larger clone sits one nucleotide away. The sample has other DNA sequences that encode this CDR3 too. This rearrangement joins TRBV15 to TRBJ1-4; D is undetermined. The V gene lost 1 base and the J gene lost 4 bases, with 4 bases spanning the gap. Per the germline V gene, CDR1 is LNHNV and CDR2 is YYDKDF (reference sequence). The CDR3 has 13 amino acids. The CDR3 loop is CATSRALNEKLFF. The CDR3 DNA reads as TGTGCCACCAGCAGAGCTCTTAATGAAAAACTGTTTTTT.

The chain is built from TRBV5-4 and TRBJ1-1; the D gene is possibly TRBD1 (5 bases). V was shortened by 0 bases and J by 0 bases, with 18 bases between the two germline ends. CDR1 is SGHNT and CDR2 is YYREEE in the germline V gene (reference sequence). The CDR3 runs to 18 residues. In DNA form, the CDR3 reads TGTGCCAGCAGCTTGGATTTGACGGCGACGGGGGTGAACACTGAAGCTTTCTTT. This sequence encodes CASSLDLTATGVNTEAFF.

The V call is TRBV14, the J call TRBJ2-1, with D uncertain. Looked up from germline, CDR1 is SGHDN and CDR2 is FVKESK. This CDR3 is 12 amino acids long. The V gene lost 4 bases and the J gene lost 15 bases, with 16 bases spanning the gap. The CDR3 sequence: CASSPSPGLRFF. CDR3 nucleotide sequence: TGTGCCAGCAGCCCCTCTCCGGGTCTTCGGTTCTTC.